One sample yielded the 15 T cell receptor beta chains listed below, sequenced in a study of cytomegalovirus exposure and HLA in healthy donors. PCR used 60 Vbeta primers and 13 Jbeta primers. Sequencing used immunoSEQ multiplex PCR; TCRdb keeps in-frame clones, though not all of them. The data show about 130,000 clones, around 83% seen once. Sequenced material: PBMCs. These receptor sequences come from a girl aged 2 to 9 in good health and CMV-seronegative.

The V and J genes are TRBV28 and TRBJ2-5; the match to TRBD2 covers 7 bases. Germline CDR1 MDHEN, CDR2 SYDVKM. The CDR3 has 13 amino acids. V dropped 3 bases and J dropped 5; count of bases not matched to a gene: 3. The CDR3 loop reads CASSFMGGETQYF. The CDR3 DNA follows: TGTGCCAGCAGTTTTATGGGAGGGGAGACCCAGTACTTC.

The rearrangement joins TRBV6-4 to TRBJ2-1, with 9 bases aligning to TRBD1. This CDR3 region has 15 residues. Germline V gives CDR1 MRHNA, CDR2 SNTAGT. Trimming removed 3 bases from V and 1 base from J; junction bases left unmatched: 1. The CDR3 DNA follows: TGTGCCAGCAGTGAGACAGGGGGATCCTACAATGAGCAGTTCTTC. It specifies CASSETGGSYNEQFF.

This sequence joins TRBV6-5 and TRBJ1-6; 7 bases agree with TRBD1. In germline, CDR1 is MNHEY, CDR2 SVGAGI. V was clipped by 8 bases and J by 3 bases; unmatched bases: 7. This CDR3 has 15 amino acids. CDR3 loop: CASGRTGLYNSPLHF. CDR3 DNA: TGTGCCAGCGGAAGGACAGGCCTCTATAATTCACCCCTCCACTTT.

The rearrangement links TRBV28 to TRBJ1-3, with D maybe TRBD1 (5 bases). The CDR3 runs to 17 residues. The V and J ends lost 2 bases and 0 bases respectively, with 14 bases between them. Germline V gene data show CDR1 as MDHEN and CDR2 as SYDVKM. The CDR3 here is CASSLGARQRSGNTIYF. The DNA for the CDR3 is TGTGCCAGCAGTTTAGGCGCTAGACAGCGCTCTGGAAACACCATATATTTT.

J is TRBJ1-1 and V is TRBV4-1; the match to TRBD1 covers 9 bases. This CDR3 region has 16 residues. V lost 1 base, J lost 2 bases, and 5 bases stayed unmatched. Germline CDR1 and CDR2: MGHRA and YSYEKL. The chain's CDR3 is CASSQVLQGANTEAFF. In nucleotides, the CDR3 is TGCGCCAGCAGCCAAGTATTACAGGGGGCTAACACTGAAGCTTTCTTT.

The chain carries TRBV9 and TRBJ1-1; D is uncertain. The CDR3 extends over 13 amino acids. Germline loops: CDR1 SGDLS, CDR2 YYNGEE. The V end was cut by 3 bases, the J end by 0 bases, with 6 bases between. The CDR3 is CASSAGLNTEAFF. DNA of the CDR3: TGTGCCAGCAGCGCAGGATTGAACACTGAAGCTTTCTTT.

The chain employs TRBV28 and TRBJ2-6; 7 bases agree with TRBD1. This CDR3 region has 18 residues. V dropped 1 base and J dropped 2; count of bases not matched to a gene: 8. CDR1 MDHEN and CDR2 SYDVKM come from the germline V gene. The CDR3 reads CASSLLGLTGTGANVLTF. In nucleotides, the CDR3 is TGTGCCAGCAGTTTATTGGGGCTGACAGGGACTGGGGCCAACGTCCTGACTTTC.

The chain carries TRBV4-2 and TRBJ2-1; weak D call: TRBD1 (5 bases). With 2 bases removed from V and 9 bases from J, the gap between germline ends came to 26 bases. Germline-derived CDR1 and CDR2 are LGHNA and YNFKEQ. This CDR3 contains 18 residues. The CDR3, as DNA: TGTGCCAGCAGCCAATTCAGTCTCCATGGGGCGGTAGGTAGTGAGCAGTTCTTC. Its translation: CASSQFSLHGAVGSEQFF.

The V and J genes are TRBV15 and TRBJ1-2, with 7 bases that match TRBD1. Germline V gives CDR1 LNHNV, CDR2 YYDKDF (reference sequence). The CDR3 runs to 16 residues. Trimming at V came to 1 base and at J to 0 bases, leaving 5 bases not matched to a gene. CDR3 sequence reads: CATSRVGTATNYGYTF. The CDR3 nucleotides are TGTGCCACCAGCAGAGTCGGGACAGCCACTAACTATGGCTACACCTTC.

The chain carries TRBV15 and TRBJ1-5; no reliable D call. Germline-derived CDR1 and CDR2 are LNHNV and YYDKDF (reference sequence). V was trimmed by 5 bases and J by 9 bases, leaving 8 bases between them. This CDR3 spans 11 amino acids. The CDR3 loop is CATSSSGPQHF. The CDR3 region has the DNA TGTGCCACCAGCTCCAGTGGGCCCCAGCATTTT.

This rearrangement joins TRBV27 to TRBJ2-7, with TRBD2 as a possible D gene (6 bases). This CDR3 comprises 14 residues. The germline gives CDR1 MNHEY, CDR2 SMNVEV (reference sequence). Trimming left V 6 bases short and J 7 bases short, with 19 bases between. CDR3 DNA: TGTGCCAGCAGCTTGACGGGACTGTCGGATGAGCAGTACTTC. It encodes CASSLTGLSDEQYF.

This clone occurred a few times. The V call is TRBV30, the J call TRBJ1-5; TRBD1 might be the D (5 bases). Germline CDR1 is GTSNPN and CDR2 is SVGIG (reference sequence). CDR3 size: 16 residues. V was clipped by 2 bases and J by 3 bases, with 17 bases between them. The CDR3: CAWSKGKTAHNQPQHF. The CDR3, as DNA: TGTGCCTGGAGTAAGGGGAAGACAGCTCACAATCAGCCCCAGCATTTT.

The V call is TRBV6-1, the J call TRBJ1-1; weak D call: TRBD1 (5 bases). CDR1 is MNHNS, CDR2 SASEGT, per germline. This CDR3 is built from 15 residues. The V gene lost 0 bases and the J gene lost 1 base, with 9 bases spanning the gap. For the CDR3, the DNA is TGTGCCAGCAGTGAAGCTAGGGGCGCGAACACTGAAGCTTTCTTT. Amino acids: CASSEARGANTEAFF.

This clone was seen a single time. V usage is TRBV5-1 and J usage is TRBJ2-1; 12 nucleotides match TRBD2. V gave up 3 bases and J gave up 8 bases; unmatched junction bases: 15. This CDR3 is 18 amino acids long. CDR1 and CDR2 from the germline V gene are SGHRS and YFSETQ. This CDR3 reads CASSWGLAGSPGGYEQFF. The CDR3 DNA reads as TGCGCCAGCAGCTGGGGACTAGCGGGCTCTCCTGGGGGCTATGAGCAGTTCTTC.

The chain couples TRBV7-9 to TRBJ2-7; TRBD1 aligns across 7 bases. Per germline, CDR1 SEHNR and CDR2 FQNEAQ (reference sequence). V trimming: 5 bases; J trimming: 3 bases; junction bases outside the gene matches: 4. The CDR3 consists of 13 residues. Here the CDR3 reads CASSHRQGYEQYF. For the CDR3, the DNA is TGTGCCAGCAGCCATAGACAGGGCTACGAGCAGTACTTC. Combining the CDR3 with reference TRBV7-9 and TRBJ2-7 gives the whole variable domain DTGVSQNPRHKITKRGQNVTFRCDPISEHNRLYWYRQTLGQGPEFLTYFQNEAQLEKSRLLSDRFSAERPKGSFSTLEIQRTEQGDSAMYLCASSHRQGYEQYFGPGTRLTVT.